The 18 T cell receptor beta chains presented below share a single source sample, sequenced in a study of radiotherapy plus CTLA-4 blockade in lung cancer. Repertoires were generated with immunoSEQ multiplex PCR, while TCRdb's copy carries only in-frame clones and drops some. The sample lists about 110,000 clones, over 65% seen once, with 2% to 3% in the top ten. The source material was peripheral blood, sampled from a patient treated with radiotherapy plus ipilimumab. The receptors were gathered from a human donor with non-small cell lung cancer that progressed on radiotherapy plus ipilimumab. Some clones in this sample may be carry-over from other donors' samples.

CDR3 sequence: CASSDGLVGDTQYF. CDR3 bases: TGTGCCAGCAGTGACGGACTAGTCGGAGATACGCAGTATTTT. The chain uses TRBV25-1 and TRBJ2-3; the match to TRBD2 covers 7 bases. The trim removed 3 bases at V and 5 bases at J, leaving 5 bases unmatched. CDR3 length: 14 residues. Germline loops: CDR1 MGHDK, CDR2 SYGVNS.

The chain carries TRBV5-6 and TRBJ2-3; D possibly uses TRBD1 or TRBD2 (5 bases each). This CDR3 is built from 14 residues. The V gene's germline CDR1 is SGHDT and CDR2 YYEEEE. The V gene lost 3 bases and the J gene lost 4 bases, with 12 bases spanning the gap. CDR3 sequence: CASSSGSVADTQYF. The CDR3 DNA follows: TGTGCCAGCAGCTCAGGGAGTGTGGCAGATACGCAGTATTTT.

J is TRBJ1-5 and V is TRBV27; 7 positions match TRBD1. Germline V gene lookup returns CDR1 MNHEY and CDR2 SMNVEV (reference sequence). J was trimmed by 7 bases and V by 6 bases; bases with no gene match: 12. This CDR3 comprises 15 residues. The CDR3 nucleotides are TGTGCCAGCAGCGGAAGGGGGCTGGTCCGGCAGCCCCAGCATTTT. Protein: CASSGRGLVRQPQHF.

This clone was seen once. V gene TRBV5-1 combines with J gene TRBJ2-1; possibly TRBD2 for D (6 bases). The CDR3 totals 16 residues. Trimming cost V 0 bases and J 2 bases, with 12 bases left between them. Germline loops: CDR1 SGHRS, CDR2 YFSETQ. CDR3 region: CASSLAYSGAYNEQFF. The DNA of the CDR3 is TGCGCCAGCAGCTTGGCCTACTCGGGGGCCTACAATGAGCAGTTCTTC.

CDR3 loop: CASSSLQGVYGYTF. The DNA for the CDR3 is TGCGCCAGCAGCTCCTTACAGGGAGTCTATGGCTACACCTTC. The chain couples TRBV5-1 to TRBJ1-2, with D tentatively TRBD1 (6 bases). This CDR3 is built from 14 residues. Germline CDR1 is SGHRS and CDR2 is YFSETQ. V was cut by 3 bases and J by 4 bases, with 13 bases left in between.

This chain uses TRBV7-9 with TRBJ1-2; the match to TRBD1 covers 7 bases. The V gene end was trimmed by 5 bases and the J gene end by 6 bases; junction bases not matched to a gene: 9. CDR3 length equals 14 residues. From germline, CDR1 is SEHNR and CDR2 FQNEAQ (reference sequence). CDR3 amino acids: CASSPDRLWDGYTF. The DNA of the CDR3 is TGTGCCAGCAGCCCGGACAGGCTTTGGGATGGCTACACCTTC.

This CDR3 reads CASSEALGGQDTQYF. The CDR3 nucleotides are TGTGCCAGCAGTGAAGCGCTAGGTGGTCAGGATACGCAGTATTTT. V usage is TRBV2 and J usage is TRBJ2-3, with D uncertain. This CDR3 has 15 residues. V shed 0 bases and J shed 6 bases, with 13 bases lying between them. CDR1 is SNHLY and CDR2 is FYNNEI in the germline V gene.

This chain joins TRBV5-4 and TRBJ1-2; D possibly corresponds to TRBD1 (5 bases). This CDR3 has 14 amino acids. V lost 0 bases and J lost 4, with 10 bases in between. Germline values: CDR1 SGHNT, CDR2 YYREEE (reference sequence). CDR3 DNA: TGTGCCAGCAGCTTGGATCCGGGGGTCTATGGCTACACCTTC. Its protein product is CASSLDPGVYGYTF. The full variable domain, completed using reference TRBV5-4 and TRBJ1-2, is ETGVTQSPTHLIKTRGQQVTLRCSSQSGHNTVSWYQQALGQGPQFIFQYYREEENGRGNFPPRFSGLQFPNYSSELNVNALELDDSALYLCASSLDPGVYGYTFGSGTRLTVV.

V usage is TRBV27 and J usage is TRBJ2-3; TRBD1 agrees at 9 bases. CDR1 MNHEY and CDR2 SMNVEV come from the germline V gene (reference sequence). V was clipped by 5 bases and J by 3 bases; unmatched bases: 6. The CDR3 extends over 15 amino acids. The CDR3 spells CASSPWDRVTDTQYF. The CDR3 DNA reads TGTGCCAGCAGTCCTTGGGACAGGGTTACAGATACGCAGTATTTT.

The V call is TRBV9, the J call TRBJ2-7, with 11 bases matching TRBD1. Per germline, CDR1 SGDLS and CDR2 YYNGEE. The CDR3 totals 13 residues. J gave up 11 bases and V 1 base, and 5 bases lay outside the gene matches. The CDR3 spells CASSVSGTGGKYF. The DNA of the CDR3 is TGTGCCAGCAGCGTATCCGGGACAGGGGGAAAGTACTTC.

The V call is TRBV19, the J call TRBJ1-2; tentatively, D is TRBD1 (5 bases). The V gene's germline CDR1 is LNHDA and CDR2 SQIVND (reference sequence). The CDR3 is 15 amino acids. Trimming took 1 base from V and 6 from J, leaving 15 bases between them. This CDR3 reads CASSIGTPGKDGYTF. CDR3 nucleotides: TGTGCCAGTAGTATAGGGACACCAGGGAAGGATGGCTACACCTTC.

CDR3: CASKNFGTPNTIYF. In DNA, the CDR3 is TGTGCCAGCAAAAACTTCGGGACTCCTAACACCATATATTTT. The chain has TRBV5-8 and TRBJ1-3; tentatively, D is TRBD1 (5 bases). V was clipped by 6 bases and J by 7 bases, with 17 bases between them. The CDR3 has 14 residues. CDR1 SGHTS and CDR2 YDEGEE come from the germline V gene.

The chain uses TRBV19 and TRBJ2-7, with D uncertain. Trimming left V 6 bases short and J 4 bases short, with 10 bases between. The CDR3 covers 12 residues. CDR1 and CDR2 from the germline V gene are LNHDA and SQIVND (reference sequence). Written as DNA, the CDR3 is TGTGCCAGTAGATTACAGCCTTACGAGCAGTACTTC. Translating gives CASRLQPYEQYF.

This CDR3 is CASSFGFMDTQYF. CDR3 sequence (DNA): TGTGCCAGCAGCTTTGGTTTTATGGATACGCAGTATTTT. The gene calls are TRBV13 and TRBJ2-3, with D hard to call. The CDR3 sequence is 13 residues long. Germline V gene sequence: CDR1 PRHDT, CDR2 FYEKMQ (reference sequence). V lost 3 bases, J lost 6 bases, and 10 bases lay in between.

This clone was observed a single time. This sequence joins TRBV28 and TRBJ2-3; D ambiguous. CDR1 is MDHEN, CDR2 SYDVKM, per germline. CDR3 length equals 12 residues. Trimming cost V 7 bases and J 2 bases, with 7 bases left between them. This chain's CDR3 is CASTSSTDTQYF. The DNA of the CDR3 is TGTGCCAGCACTTCCTCCACAGATACGCAGTATTTT.

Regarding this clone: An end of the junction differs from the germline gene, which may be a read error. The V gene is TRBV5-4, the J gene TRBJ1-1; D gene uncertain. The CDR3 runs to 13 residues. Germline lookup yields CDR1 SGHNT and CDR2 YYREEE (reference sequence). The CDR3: CAGSLEGNTEAFF. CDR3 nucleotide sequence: TGTGCCGGCAGCTTGGAAGGAAACACTGAAGCTTTCTTT.

CDR3 bases: TGTGCCAGCAGCTTAGCGCGGGCTAGCGGGGGCACAGATACGCAGTATTTT. Protein product: CASSLARASGGTDTQYF. The genes are TRBV7-3 and TRBJ2-3; 9 nucleotides line up with TRBD2. J lost 1 base, V lost 2 bases, and 7 bases had no gene match. The CDR3 is 17 residues long. The germline gives CDR1 SGHTA, CDR2 FQGTGA.

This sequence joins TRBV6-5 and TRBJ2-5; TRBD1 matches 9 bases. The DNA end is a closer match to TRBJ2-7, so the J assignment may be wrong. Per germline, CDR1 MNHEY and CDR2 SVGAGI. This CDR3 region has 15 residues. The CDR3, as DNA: TGTGCCAGCAGTTCAACGGGACAGGGATACTACGAGCAGTACTTC. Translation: CASSSTGQGYYEQYF.